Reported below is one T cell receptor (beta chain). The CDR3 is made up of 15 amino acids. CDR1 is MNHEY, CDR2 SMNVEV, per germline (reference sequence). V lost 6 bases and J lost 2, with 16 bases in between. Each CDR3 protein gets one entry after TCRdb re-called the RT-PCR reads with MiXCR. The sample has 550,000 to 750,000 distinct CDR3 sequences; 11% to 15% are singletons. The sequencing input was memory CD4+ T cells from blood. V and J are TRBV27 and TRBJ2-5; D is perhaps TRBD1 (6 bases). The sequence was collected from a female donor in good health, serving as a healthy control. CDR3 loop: CASRGYTGLQETQYF. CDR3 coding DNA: TGTGCCAGCAGGGGTTACACAGGGCTTCAAGAGACCCAGTACTTC.